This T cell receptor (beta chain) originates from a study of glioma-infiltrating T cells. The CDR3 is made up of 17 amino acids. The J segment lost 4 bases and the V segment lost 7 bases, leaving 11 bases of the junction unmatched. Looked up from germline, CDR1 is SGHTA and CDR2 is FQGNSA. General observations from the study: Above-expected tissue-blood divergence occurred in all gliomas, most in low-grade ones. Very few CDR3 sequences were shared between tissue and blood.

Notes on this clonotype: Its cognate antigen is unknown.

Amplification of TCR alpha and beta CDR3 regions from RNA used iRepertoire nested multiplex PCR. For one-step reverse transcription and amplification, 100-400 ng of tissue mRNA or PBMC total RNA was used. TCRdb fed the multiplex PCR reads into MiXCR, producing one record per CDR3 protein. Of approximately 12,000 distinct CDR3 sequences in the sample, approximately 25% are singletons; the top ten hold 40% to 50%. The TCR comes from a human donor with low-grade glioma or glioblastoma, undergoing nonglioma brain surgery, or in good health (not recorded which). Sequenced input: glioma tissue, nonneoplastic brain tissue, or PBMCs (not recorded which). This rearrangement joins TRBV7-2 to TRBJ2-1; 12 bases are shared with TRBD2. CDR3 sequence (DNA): TGTGCCAGCAACCCCCTAGCGGGAGGGCCTAGGTACAATGAGCAGTTCTTC. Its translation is CASNPLAGGPRYNEQFF.